This T cell receptor (beta chain) is drawn from a study of blood T cell repertoires in COVID-19 (dated by TCRdb to the early 2020s). A note on the overall study: The collaborator samples originated in the United States, Italy and Spain and spanned the acute and convalescent phases of COVID-19. The material from the prospective study consisted of cDNA or gDNA derived from T cells, B-cell-depleted T cells, or PBMCs. Deeply sampled blood TCRbeta repertoires from subjects exposed to, actively infected with, or recovered from COVID-19 were included in the dataset. The repertoires were released in a freely available public database intended as a resource for research on the immune response to SARS-CoV-2. The samples were drawn from the first 160 participants of the ongoing ImmuneRACE study and from about 1,200 subjects provided by 6 global collaborators. The sample metadata nearly always contained a de-identified subject ID, COVID-19 status, age in years and sex. Where available, HLA class I and class II types were taken from metadata supplied by the sample provider and were not determined by assay-based typing.

Enrolling through a virtual design, the prospective study's participants ranged in age from roughly 18 to 89 years and lived across more than 20 United States geographic areas. Cohort assignment in the prospective study relied on participant-reported clinical history from a screening survey and a study questionnaire. For ImmuneRACE Cohort 3, a participant was defined as recovered based on two consecutive negative NP/OP PCR tests, clearance by a healthcare professional, or resolution of symptoms. Each participant in the prospective study had whole blood, serum and a nasopharyngeal or oropharyngeal swab collected by mobile phlebotomists. Participants in the prospective study had the option to provide additional blood draws and questionnaires over an approximately 2-month period. Before DNA extraction, prospective study blood samples were shipped either frozen or at room temperature. TCRbeta CDR3 regions were amplified from genomic DNA by means of the immunoSEQ Assay, a bias-controlled multiplex PCR. The authors processed their data as follows. The number of nucleated cells in each sample was estimated by amplification of reference gene primers within the assay. To quantify the absolute abundance of each unique TCRbeta CDR3 rearrangement, sequence reads were collapsed and filtered. For each sample, productive Simpson clonality was calculated as the square root of Simpson's diversity index across productive rearrangements. TCRdb re-hosts the immuneACCESS table, in-frame sequences only. Its copies lack some clones; in the studies checked, an unresolved V gene accounts for under half of them, and the cause for the rest is not known. V, J and clone size derive from that table, while D and trimming were established from the DNA sequence. This sample is represented by 250,000 to 300,000 clones; around 90% of them were singletons. Jointly, the top ten make up 0.75% to 1% of the sample.

The germline V gene sets CDR1 to ENHRY and CDR2 to SYGVKD. The V and J ends are trimmed by 3 bases and 1 base, leaving 19 bases between them. The CDR3 has 17 amino acids, counting the end cysteine and phenylalanine. The CDR3 DNA has 51 bases and is translated from base 1. Findings and caveats that apply to the study as a whole: The quantity of clinical and demographic metadata differed by source and by participant and was supplied without curation.

About this clone itself: Its antigen is not yet known. Base qualities are not recorded, but no much larger clone differs from it by a single base.

This receptor chain uses TRBV10-3 and TRBJ2-7; TRBD1 might be the D gene, on 6 matching bases. The sequenced material came from PBMCs or T cells enriched from blood (not recorded which). The TCR originated in a woman between 25 and 40 years old who had recovered from COVID-19. The DNA sequence is TGTGCCATCAGTGACCCAGGGGTCGTTTCATCGTCCTACGAGCAGTACTTC. It specifies CAISDPGVVSSSYEQYF.